Sequencing of this T cell receptor beta chain was carried out in a study of shared clonotypes between healthy human individuals. Study background: Three plates each covered CD4 naive and memory; CD8 naive two, CD8 memory one.

Germline V gene lookup returns CDR1 SGDLS and CDR2 YYNGEE. The CDR3 contains 13 residues. The V end lost 3 bases, the J end lost 7 bases, and 10 bases lay between the germline ends. Every subset had its genomic DNA shared out evenly among several immunoSEQ plates. Each sorted subset replicate got 200 ng genomic DNA, around 29,000 genomes. Sequencing used immunoSEQ multiplex PCR; TCRdb keeps in-frame clones, though not all of them. The data hold around 2,000,000 clones, with roughly 94% observed a single time. With respect to this clone: The antigen remains undetermined.

General study findings and limits: Rarefaction demonstrated incomplete sorted-subset sequencing despite large depth.

J is TRBJ2-2 and V is TRBV9, with D possibly being TRBD2 (5 bases). Sequenced material: naive CD4+ T cells sorted from blood. Subset denoted: CD45RA+ positively selected. The origin of this receptor is a man in his late teens or twenties in good health. CDR3 DNA: TGTGCCAGCAGCGAGATCGGGATCGGGGAGCTGTTTTTT. This gives the protein CASSEIGIGELFF.